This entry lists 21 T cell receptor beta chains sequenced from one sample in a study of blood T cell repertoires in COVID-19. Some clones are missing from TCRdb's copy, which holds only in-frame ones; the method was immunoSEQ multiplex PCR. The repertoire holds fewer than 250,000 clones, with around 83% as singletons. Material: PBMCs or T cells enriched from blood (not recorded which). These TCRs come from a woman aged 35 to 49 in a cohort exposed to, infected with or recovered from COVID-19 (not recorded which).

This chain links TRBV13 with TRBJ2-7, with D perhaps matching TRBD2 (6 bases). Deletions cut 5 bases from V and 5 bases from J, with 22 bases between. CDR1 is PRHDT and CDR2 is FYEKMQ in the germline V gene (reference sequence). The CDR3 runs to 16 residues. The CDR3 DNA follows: TGTGCCAGCAGCCCTCGGGGGACCGAGAATGATGACGAGCAGTACTTC. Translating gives CASSPRGTENDDEQYF.

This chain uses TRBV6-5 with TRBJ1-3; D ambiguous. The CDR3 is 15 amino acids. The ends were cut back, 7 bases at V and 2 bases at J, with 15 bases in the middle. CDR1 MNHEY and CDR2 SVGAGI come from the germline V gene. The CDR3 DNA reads TGTGCCAGCACCCCAGGACGGGGTCCTGGAAACACCATATATTTT. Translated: CASTPGRGPGNTIYF.

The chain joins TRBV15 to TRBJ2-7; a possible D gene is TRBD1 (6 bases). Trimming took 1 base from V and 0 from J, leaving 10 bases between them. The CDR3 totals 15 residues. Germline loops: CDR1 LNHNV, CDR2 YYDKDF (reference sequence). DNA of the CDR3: TGTGCCACCAGCAGAGTCCGGGACAACTCCTACGAGCAGTACTTC. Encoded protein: CATSRVRDNSYEQYF.

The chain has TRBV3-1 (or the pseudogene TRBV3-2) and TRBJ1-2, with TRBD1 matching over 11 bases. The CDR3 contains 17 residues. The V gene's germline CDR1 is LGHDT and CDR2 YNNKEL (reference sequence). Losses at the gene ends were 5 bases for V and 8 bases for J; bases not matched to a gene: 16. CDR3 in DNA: TGTGCCAGCAGCTCCCGGGACAGGGGGACCGGGGGGATAGGCTACACCTTC. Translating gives CASSSRDRGTGGIGYTF.

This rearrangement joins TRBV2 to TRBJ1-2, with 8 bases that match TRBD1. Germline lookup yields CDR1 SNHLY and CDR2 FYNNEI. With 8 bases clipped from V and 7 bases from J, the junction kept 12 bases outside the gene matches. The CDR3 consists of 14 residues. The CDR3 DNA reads TGTGCCAGCCTTCGGGACAGGCCTTCTGGTGGCTACACCTTC. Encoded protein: CASLRDRPSGGYTF.

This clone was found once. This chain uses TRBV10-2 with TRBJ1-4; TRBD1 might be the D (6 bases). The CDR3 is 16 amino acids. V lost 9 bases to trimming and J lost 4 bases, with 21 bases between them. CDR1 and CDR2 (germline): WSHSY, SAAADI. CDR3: CARPPDSSTSNEKLFF. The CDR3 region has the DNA TGCGCCAGACCCCCGGACAGCAGTACGAGTAATGAAAAACTGTTTTTT.

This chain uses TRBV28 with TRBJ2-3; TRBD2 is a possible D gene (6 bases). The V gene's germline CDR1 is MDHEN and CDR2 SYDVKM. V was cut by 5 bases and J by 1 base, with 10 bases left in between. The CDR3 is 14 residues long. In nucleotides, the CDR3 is TGTGCCAGCAGTCCATTAGCGGGCACAGATACGCAGTATTTT. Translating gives CASSPLAGTDTQYF.

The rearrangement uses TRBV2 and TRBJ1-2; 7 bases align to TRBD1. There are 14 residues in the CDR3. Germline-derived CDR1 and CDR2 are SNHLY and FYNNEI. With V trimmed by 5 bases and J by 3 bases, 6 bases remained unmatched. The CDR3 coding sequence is TGTGCCAGCAGTTTACAGGGGCTCCACTATGGCTACACCTTC. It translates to CASSLQGLHYGYTF. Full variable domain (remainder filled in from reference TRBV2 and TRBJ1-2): EPEVTQTPSHQVTQMGQEVILRCVPISNHLYFYWYRQILGQKVEFLVSFYNNEISEKSEIFDDQFSVERPDGSNFTLKIRSTKLEDSAMYFCASSLQGLHYGYTFGSGTRLTVV.

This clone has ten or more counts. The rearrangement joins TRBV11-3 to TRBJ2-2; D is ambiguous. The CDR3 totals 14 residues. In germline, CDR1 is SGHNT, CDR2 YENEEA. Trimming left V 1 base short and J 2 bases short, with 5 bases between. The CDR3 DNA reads TGTGCCAGCAGCTTAGCTAGTAACACCGGGGAGCTGTTTTTT. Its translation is CASSLASNTGELFF.

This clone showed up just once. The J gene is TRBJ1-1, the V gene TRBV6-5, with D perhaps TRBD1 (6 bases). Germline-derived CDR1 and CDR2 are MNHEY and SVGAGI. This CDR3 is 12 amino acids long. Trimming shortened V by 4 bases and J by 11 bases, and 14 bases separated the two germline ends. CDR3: CASSLTGLDAFF. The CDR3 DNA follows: TGTGCCAGCAGTTTGACAGGACTAGACGCTTTCTTT.

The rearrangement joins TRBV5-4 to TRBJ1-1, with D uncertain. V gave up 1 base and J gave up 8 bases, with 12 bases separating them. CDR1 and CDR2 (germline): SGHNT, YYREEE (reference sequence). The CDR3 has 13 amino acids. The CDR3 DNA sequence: TGTGCCAGCAGCTTGTCTCTAGGTGGGGAAGCTTTCTTT. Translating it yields CASSLSLGGEAFF.

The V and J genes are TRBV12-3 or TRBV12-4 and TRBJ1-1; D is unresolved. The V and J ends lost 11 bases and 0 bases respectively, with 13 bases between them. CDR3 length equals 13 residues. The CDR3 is CAQRAGMNTEAFF. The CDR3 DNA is TGTGCCCAACGGGCGGGTATGAACACTGAAGCTTTCTTT.

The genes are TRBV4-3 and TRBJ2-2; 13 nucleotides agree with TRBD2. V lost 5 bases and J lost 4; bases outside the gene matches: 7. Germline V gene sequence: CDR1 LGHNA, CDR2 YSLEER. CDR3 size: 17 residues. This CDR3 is CASSARTSGSGTGELFF. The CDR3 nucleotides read TGCGCCAGCAGCGCCCGGACTAGCGGGAGCGGCACCGGGGAGCTGTTTTTT.

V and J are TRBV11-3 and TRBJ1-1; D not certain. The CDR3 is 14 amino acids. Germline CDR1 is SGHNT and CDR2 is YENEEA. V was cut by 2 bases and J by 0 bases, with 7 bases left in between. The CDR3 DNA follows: TGTGCCAGCAGCTTACACAGACTGAACACTGAAGCTTTCTTT. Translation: CASSLHRLNTEAFF.

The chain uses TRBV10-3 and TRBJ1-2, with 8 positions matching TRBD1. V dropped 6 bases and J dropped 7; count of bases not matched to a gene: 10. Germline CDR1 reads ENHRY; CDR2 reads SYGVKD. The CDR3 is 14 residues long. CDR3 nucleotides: TGTGCCATCAGCCTCGGACAGGGACCCGTTGGCTACACCTTC. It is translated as CAISLGQGPVGYTF.

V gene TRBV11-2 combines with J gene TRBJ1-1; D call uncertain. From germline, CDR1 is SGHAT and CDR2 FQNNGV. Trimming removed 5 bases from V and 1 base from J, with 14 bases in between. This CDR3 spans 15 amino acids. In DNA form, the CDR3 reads TGTGCCAGCAGCCTAACGGACGGGAAGAACACTGAAGCTTTCTTT. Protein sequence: CASSLTDGKNTEAFF.

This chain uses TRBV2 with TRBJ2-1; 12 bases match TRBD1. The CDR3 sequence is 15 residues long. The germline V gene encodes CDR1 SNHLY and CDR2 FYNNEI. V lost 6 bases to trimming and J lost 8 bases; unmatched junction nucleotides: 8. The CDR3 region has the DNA TGTGCCAGCAGCGTATTGGGACAGGGGGCGGATGAGCAGTTCTTC. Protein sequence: CASSVLGQGADEQFF.

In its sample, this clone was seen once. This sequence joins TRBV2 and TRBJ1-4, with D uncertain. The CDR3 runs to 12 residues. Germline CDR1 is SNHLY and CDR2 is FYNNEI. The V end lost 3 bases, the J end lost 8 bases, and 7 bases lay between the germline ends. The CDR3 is CASSELQEKLFF. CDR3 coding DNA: TGTGCCAGCAGTGAGCTTCAGGAAAAACTGTTTTTT.

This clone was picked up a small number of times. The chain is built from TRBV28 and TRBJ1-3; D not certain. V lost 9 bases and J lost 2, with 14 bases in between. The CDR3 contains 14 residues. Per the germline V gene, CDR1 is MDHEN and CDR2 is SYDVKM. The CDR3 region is CASSEGYTGNTIYF. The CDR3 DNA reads TGTGCCAGTTCCGAGGGATACACTGGAAACACCATATATTTT.

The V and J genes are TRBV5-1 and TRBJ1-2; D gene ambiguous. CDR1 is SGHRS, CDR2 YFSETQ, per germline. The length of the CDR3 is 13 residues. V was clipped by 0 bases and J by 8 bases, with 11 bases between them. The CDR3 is CASSLGQDWGYTF. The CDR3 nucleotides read TGCGCCAGCAGCTTGGGCCAGGACTGGGGCTACACCTTC.

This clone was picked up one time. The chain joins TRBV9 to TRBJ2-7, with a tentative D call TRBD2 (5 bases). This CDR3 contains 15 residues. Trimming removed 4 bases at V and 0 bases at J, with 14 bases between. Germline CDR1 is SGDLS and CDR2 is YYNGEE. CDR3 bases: TGTGCCAGCAGCCCCGGTGACCTAGCCTCCTACGAGCAGTACTTC. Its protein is CASSPGDLASYEQYF.